This TCR beta chain emerged from a study of metastatic and nonmetastatic thyroid tumors. Study details: The comparison covered peripheral blood and tumor or nodule tissue in malignant and benign thyroid patients. Overall study results and limits: Across blood and tumor, TCR beta diversity in malignant thyroid tumors was reportedly significantly higher than in benign nodules.

Points on this clone: Its antigen is as yet unknown.

MiXCR reprocessed the PCR reads for TCRdb. The sample includes under 20,000 clones, under 30% of them seen just once. Patients underwent thyroid surgery, and none had received any treatment before it. The specimen sequenced was tumor tissue. The TCR originated in a female donor with papillary thyroid cancer or a benign thyroid nodule (not recorded which). Some clones in this sample may be carry-over from other donors' samples.

The CDR3 reads CASSLRQGSYGYTF. CDR3 DNA: TGTGCCAGCAGTCTAAGACAGGGATCCTATGGCTACACCTTC. The chain recombines TRBV12-3 or TRBV12-4 with TRBJ1-2, with TRBD1 matching 7 bases. J was trimmed by 4 bases and V by 5 bases; bases with no gene match: 7. The CDR3 runs 14 residues.